This TCR beta chain was found in a study of technical replicates of blood from a handful of donors. J was trimmed by 2 bases and V by 3 bases; bases with no gene match: 4. This CDR3 spans 15 amino acids. CDR1 MRHNA and CDR2 SNTAGT come from the germline V gene. Generated by immunoSEQ multiplex PCR, the TCRdb table keeps only in-frame clones and is missing some. Here the sample spans about 56,000 clones, roughly 96% being singletons. The sequence was collected from a human donor in good health. Some clones in this sample may be carry-over from other donors' samples. Sequencing was carried out using PBMCs. The chain joins TRBV6-4 to TRBJ2-3; the match to TRBD2 covers 8 bases. The CDR3 DNA follows: TGTGCCAGCAGTGAATCGCGGGGGGCCACAGATACGCAGTATTTT. Amino acids: CASSESRGATDTQYF.